The clone carrying this T cell receptor beta chain was recorded at least ten times. What it recognizes is unknown. Quantitative barcoded 5'-RACE was used to prepare TCR beta libraries. TCRdb re-called the 5' RACE reads with MiXCR, one entry per CDR3 protein. The sample holds about 280,000 distinct CDR3 sequences, 15% to 25% seen once. CDR3 length: 12 amino acids. Between the trimmed V and J ends, which lost 3 bases and 4 bases, there was a span of 9 bases. Germline assignment: CDR1 SQVTM and CDR2 ANQGSEA. The data are from a study of CD8 T cells in ankylosing spondylitis. General study results and limits: Several of the motif variants were reported before in synovial fluid and blood from reactive arthritis.

The sequence was collected from a male donor with ankylosing spondylitis or in good health (not recorded which). Input material: blood, either unsorted or a sorted T cell fraction (not recorded which). The V gene is TRBV29-1, the J gene TRBJ1-2, with D possibly matching TRBD1 (5 bases). CDR3 loop: CSVDETAYGYTF. Here the CDR3 DNA reads TGCAGCGTTGATGAGACAGCCTATGGCTACACCTTC.